This T cell receptor beta chain was identified in a study of T cell changes during pregnancy in multiple sclerosis. V lost 5 bases to trimming and J lost 4 bases; unmatched junction nucleotides: 9. The length of the CDR3 is 15 residues. CDR1 is SEHNR, CDR2 FQNEAQ, per germline (reference sequence). This clone has a single count. Measured with immunoSEQ multiplex PCR; TCRdb has only the in-frame clones, and not every one. The repertoire includes more than 40,000 clones, about 91% of them detected once, and about 8.8% sits in the top ten. V and J are TRBV7-9 and TRBJ2-7; 9 nucleotides line up with TRBD1. The sample consisted of CD8+ T cells from peripheral blood mononuclear cells, taken after pregnancy. This TCR derives from a female donor with multiple sclerosis, enrolled in a pregnancy study. The CDR3 DNA follows: TGTGCCAGCAGCCCGAAGGGACAGGGATTATACGAGCAGTACTTC. Amino acids: CASSPKGQGLYEQYF.